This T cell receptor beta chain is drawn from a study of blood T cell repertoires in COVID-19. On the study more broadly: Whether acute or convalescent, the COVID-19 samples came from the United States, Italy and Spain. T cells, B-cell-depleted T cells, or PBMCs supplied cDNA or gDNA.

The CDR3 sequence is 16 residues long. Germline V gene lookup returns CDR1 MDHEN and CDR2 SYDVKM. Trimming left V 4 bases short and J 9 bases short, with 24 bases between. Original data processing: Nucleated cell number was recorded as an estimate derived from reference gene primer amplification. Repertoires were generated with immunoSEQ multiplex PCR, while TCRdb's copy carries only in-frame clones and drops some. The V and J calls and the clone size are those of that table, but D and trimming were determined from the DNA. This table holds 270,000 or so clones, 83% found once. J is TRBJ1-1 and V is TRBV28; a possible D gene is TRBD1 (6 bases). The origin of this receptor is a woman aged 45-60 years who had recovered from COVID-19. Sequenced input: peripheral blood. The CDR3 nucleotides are TGTGCCAGCAGTTCTCCGGGACATCAAAAAGCGGGGCAAGCTTTCTTT. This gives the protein CASSSPGHQKAGQAFF.